The 17 T cell receptor beta chains below were found in one sample sequenced in a study of OX40 agonist ivuxolimab in advanced cancers. Clones were read by immunoSEQ multiplex PCR, and TCRdb kept only the in-frame ones, dropping some. The sample has tens of thousands of clones; roughly nine tenths are singletons. The sample consisted of CD4+ or CD8+ T cells sorted from blood, taken in a trial of the OX40 agonist ivuxolimab. The receptors stem from an adult with an advanced solid tumor such as melanoma, head and neck, liver or kidney cancer.

This chain links TRBV4-3 with TRBJ2-3; D call uncertain. Germline V gene lookup returns CDR1 LGHNA and CDR2 YSLEER. Trimming left V 2 bases short and J 0 bases short, with 18 bases between. The CDR3 covers 18 residues. CDR3 loop: CASSQYTWQPTSTDTQYF. CDR3 coding DNA: TGCGCCAGCAGCCAATACACTTGGCAGCCGACTAGCACAGATACGCAGTATTTT.

The CDR3 loop is CASSSQQGLNTEAFF. The CDR3 DNA sequence: TGCGCCAGCAGCTCTCAACAGGGTTTGAACACTGAAGCTTTCTTT. This rearrangement joins TRBV5-1 to TRBJ1-1; D is possibly TRBD1 (6 bases). Germline CDR1 is SGHRS and CDR2 is YFSETQ. The V end lost 3 bases, the J end lost 0 bases, and 12 bases lay between the germline ends. The length of the CDR3 is 15 residues.

V gene TRBV4-3 combines with J gene TRBJ1-4; D is unresolved. There are 16 residues in the CDR3. Between the trimmed V and J ends, which lost 3 bases and 1 base, there was a span of 12 bases. Germline values: CDR1 LGHNA, CDR2 YSLEER. The CDR3, as DNA: TGCGCCAGCAGCCATCAACAGTTGAAAACTAATGAAAAACTGTTTTTT. This sequence encodes CASSHQQLKTNEKLFF.

V gene TRBV7-9 combines with J gene TRBJ1-4; D might be TRBD1 (5 bases). From germline, CDR1 is SEHNR and CDR2 FQNEAQ (reference sequence). V shed 6 bases and J shed 7 bases, with 15 bases lying between them. This CDR3 is 14 amino acids long. This CDR3 is CASSRPGSAEKLFF. The CDR3 DNA reads TGTGCCAGCAGTAGACCAGGGTCGGCTGAAAAACTGTTTTTT.

This clone was recorded once. This is likely a read error, given that the CDR3 carries no conserved phenylalanine or tryptophan at its end. Because the CDR3's place on the DNA is in doubt, the DNA is left out and the CDR3 is given as listed by TCRdb. This chain connects TRBV5-4 to TRBJ2-7; TRBD1 was called by the table and not checked on the DNA. The CDR3 comprises 11 residues, both ends counted. Per the germline V gene, CDR1 is SGHNT and CDR2 is YYREEE (reference sequence). This CDR3 reads CASSLARDRIL.

CDR3 DNA sequence: TGTGCCAGCAGTGAAATTGATGGGACGGCCTCGAACACCGGGGAGCTGTTTTTT. Encoded protein: CASSEIDGTASNTGELFF. The rearrangement uses TRBV2 and TRBJ2-2; D possibly matches TRBD1 or TRBD2 (5 bases each). Trimming cost V 2 bases and J 0 bases, with 16 bases left between them. The CDR3 is made up of 18 amino acids. From germline, CDR1 is SNHLY and CDR2 FYNNEI.

This clone occurred once. The chain recombines TRBV25-1 with TRBJ2-1; D gene uncertain. The V end was cut by 2 bases, the J end by 0 bases, with 5 bases between. This CDR3 has 14 residues. Germline V gene lookup returns CDR1 MGHDK and CDR2 SYGVNS. This CDR3 reads CASSEQDSYNEQFF. The CDR3 region has the DNA TGTGCCAGCAGTGAACAGGACTCCTACAATGAGCAGTTCTTC.

This chain links TRBV6-4 with TRBJ2-3; TRBD2 aligns across 8 bases. The CDR3 consists of 15 residues. The germline V gene encodes CDR1 MRHNA and CDR2 SNTAGT. Germline trimming cut 6 bases from V and 1 base from J; bases unmatched to any gene: 6. This chain's CDR3 is CASSASGGGTDTQYF. CDR3 in DNA: TGTGCCAGCAGCGCTTCGGGGGGGGGCACAGATACGCAGTATTTT.

CDR3 amino acids: CASSFTGTSGNTIYF. CDR3 in DNA: TGTGCCAGCAGCTTTACAGGGACCTCTGGAAACACCATATATTTT. The chain couples TRBV7-2 to TRBJ1-3, with D perhaps TRBD1 (6 bases). Germline CDR1 reads SGHTA; CDR2 reads FQGNSA. The germline V and J ends were trimmed by 3 bases and 0 bases, with 9 bases remaining between them. There are 15 residues in the CDR3.

The chain links TRBV4-2 to TRBJ1-4; tentative D call: TRBD1 (6 bases). The CDR3 runs to 16 residues. Germline V gene sequence: CDR1 LGHNA, CDR2 YNFKEQ. V was clipped by 1 base and J by 7 bases, with 16 bases between them. Written as DNA, the CDR3 is TGTGCCAGCAGCCAAGGTCCCCGGACAGTCGCTGAAAAACTGTTTTTT. It codes for CASSQGPRTVAEKLFF.

The V call is TRBV27, the J call TRBJ2-7; TRBD2 matches at 16 bases. Germline V gene lookup returns CDR1 MNHEY and CDR2 SMNVEV (reference sequence). Trimming took 1 base from V and 5 from J; bases not matched to a gene: 2. This CDR3 contains 16 residues. The CDR3 sequence: CASSLLGLAGGNEQYF. In DNA, the CDR3 is TGTGCCAGCAGTTTATTGGGACTAGCGGGAGGGAACGAGCAGTACTTC.

The chain links TRBV27 to TRBJ2-7, with D possibly being TRBD1 (5 bases). V gave up 4 bases and J gave up 6 bases, with 13 bases separating them. CDR1 and CDR2 from the germline V gene are MNHEY and SMNVEV (reference sequence). The CDR3 is 13 amino acids. For the CDR3, the DNA is TGTGCCAGCAGTTATGCAGGGCCGGGCGAGCAGTACTTC. Translated, it gives CASSYAGPGEQYF.

The V call is TRBV14, the J call TRBJ2-5; D unclear. This CDR3 contains 16 residues. The germline CDR1 and CDR2 sequences are SGHDN and FVKESK. The V end lost 2 bases, the J end lost 5 bases, and 18 bases lay between the germline ends. CDR3 bases: TGTGCCAGCAGCCAATACCGGGCACGATACGAGGAGACCCAGTACTTC. This encodes CASSQYRARYEETQYF.

CDR3 sequence (DNA): TGTGCCAGCAGTATAGCGGGAGGGCCCTACGAGCAGTACTTC. Its protein is CASSIAGGPYEQYF. V gene TRBV9 combines with J gene TRBJ2-7; 11 nucleotides match TRBD2. The germline CDR1 and CDR2 sequences are SGDLS and YYNGEE. This CDR3 spans 14 amino acids. V shed 5 bases and J 2 bases; nucleotides not matched to a gene: 3.

The rearrangement joins TRBV28 to TRBJ1-4, with TRBD1 as a possible D gene (5 bases). The V and J ends lost 1 base and 4 bases respectively, with 16 bases between them. The length of the CDR3 is 17 residues. Germline assignment: CDR1 MDHEN and CDR2 SYDVKM. CDR3 nucleotide sequence: TGTGCCAGCAGTTTATCCCGGGGTTGGGGCCTTAATGAAAAACTGTTTTTT. Residues: CASSLSRGWGLNEKLFF.

The chain carries TRBV30 and TRBJ1-6, with D perhaps matching TRBD1 (5 bases). The CDR3 totals 13 residues. Germline CDR1 is GTSNPN and CDR2 is SVGIG (reference sequence). Trimming removed 5 bases at V and 7 bases at J, with 12 bases between. CDR3 sequence reads: CAWGDGPNSPLHF. The CDR3 nucleotides read TGTGCCTGGGGGGACGGTCCGAATTCACCCCTCCACTTT.

This clone showed up just once. The V and J genes are TRBV28 and TRBJ2-2; tentative D call: TRBD1 (6 bases). The V end was cut by 5 bases, the J end by 7 bases, with 17 bases between. Germline lookup yields CDR1 MDHEN and CDR2 SYDVKM. The CDR3 covers 15 residues. CDR3 in DNA: TGTGCCAGCAGTCTGTATAGACAGGCGGGCGGGGAGCTGTTTTTT. Translating gives CASSLYRQAGGELFF.